Below are 7 T cell receptor beta chains sequenced from a single sample in a study of T cell responses to AZD1222 COVID-19 vaccine. Sequencing used immunoSEQ multiplex PCR; TCRdb keeps in-frame clones, though not all of them. This sample carries fewer than 200,000 clones, 88% of them seen once, and the ten largest clones take roughly 26%. Sequenced material: peripheral blood, taken 28 days after the second AZD1222 dose. Receptor source: an adult who received the AZD1222 COVID-19 vaccine.

V usage is TRBV19 and J usage is TRBJ1-5; tentatively, D is TRBD1 (5 bases). In germline, CDR1 is LNHDA, CDR2 SQIVND (reference sequence). The CDR3 extends over 16 amino acids. Trimming shortened V by 3 bases and J by 2 bases, and 14 bases separated the two germline ends. DNA of the CDR3: TGTGCCAGTAGTATCCGGGGGAAGCTTGGCAATCAGCCCCAGCATTTT. Amino acids: CASSIRGKLGNQPQHF.

The chain uses TRBV5-1 and TRBJ2-3; weak D call: TRBD1 (6 bases). CDR1 and CDR2 from the germline V gene are SGHRS and YFSETQ. The CDR3 consists of 15 residues. Trimming took 4 bases from V and 1 from J, leaving 13 bases between them. CDR3 sequence: CASSLDRLRTDTQYF. Written as DNA, the CDR3 is TGCGCCAGCAGCCTTGACAGGCTTCGCACAGATACGCAGTATTTT.

The chain is built from TRBV19 and TRBJ1-2; D not resolved. CDR1 and CDR2 (germline): LNHDA, SQIVND (reference sequence). The CDR3 spans 15 residues. V dropped 6 bases and J dropped 4 bases, with 18 bases sitting between them. The CDR3 sequence is CASSSRTAGGYGYTF. In DNA, the CDR3 is TGTGCCAGTAGCTCCCGGACCGCCGGTGGCTATGGCTACACCTTC. Together with reference TRBV19 and TRBJ1-2, the CDR3 gives the full variable domain: DGGITQSPKYLFRKEGQNVTLSCEQNLNHDAMYWYRQDPGQGLRLIYYSQIVNDFQKGDIAEGYSVSREKKESFPLTVTSAQKNPTAFYLCASSSRTAGGYGYTFGSGTRLTVV.

This chain links TRBV18 with TRBJ1-2; D is undetermined. Between the trimmed V and J ends, which lost 3 bases and 1 base, there was a span of 6 bases. Germline V gene sequence: CDR1 KGHSH, CDR2 LQKENI. CDR3 length equals 13 residues. This chain's CDR3 is CASSPTDNYGYTF. In nucleotides, the CDR3 is TGTGCCAGCTCACCTACGGATAACTATGGCTACACCTTC.

This sequence joins TRBV30 and TRBJ1-2; no clear D gene. From germline, CDR1 is GTSNPN and CDR2 SVGIG (reference sequence). Trimming took off 1 base at V and 4 bases at J, with 16 bases between the two ends. CDR3 length equals 15 residues. CDR3 sequence (DNA): TGTGCCTGGAGTGCCCCTCCCCCCCGGAGCTATGGCTACACCTTC. It is translated as CAWSAPPPRSYGYTF. The entire variable domain, with the rest obtained from reference TRBV30 and TRBJ1-2, is as follows: SQTIHQWPATLVQPVGSPLSLECTVEGTSNPNLYWYRQAAGRGLQLLFYSVGIGQISSEVPQNLSASRPQDRQFILSSKKLLLSDSGFYLCAWSAPPPRSYGYTFGSGTRLTVV.

The chain employs TRBV5-6 and TRBJ2-7, with D unclear. With 5 bases removed from V and 0 bases from J, the gap between germline ends came to 12 bases. The CDR3 has 14 amino acids. From germline, CDR1 is SGHDT and CDR2 YYEEEE. The CDR3 loop is CASSWRELSYEQYF. For the CDR3, the DNA is TGTGCCAGCAGTTGGAGAGAGCTCTCCTACGAGCAGTACTTC.

The rearrangement joins TRBV7-9 to TRBJ1-4; 8 nucleotides align to TRBD1. J gave up 2 bases and V 6 bases, and 8 bases lay outside the gene matches. CDR3 length: 16 amino acids. The germline V gene has CDR1 SEHNR and CDR2 FQNEAQ (reference sequence). The DNA of the CDR3 is TGTGCCAGCAGTTTGGTCAGGGGGCCGACTAATGAAAAACTGTTTTTT. Its translation is CASSLVRGPTNEKLFF.